The clone carrying this T cell receptor (beta chain) was found a few times. Antigen unknown. This sample stems from a study of liver allograft versus peripheral blood T cells. Study background: Within transplanted livers, the T cell receptor repertoires were examined and compared against the repertoires present in the peripheral blood of liver transplant recipients.

Findings of the study overall: Repertoires found inside liver allografts reportedly differed from T cell receptor repertoires in peripheral blood.

Trimming pared 3 bases from V and 4 bases from J, leaving 12 bases between. CDR3 length: 13 residues. CDR1 is DFQATT, CDR2 SNEGSKA, per germline (reference sequence). TCRdb used MiXCR to reprocess the reads, holding one entry per CDR3 protein. Of some 9,100 distinct CDR3 sequences in the sample, roughly 20% were seen once. The source is a human patient who had a liver transplant. Some T cells may be graft donor cells. The chain is built from TRBV20-1 and TRBJ1-2; possible D gene TRBD1, 6 bases. CDR3 in DNA: TGCAGTGCTAGGGCAGGGGCCTCCTATGGCTACACCTTC. This gives the protein CSARAGASYGYTF.